This T cell receptor (beta chain) was documented in a study of T-cell memory formation after mild COVID-19. Study-wide results and caveats: Within pre-infection memory, some responding clones were found, suggesting cross-reactive memory joined. Clones contracting day 15 to 85 were balanced CD4/CD8; later expanders leaned CD4+.

A single count supports this clonotype. As yet, its antigen is unknown. CDR1 and CDR2 from the germline V gene are MNHEY and SVGAGI. Trimming left V 3 bases short and J 4 bases short, with 18 bases between. The CDR3 contains 16 residues. TCRdb re-derived calls from the 5' RACE reads in MiXCR, one entry per CDR3 protein. The sample has hundreds of thousands of distinct CDR3 sequences, 25% to 30% seen once; the top ten hold about 13%. The genes are TRBV6-5 and TRBJ1-2; possible D gene TRBD1, 6 bases. Sequenced sample: PBMCs or a T cell subset sorted from them (not recorded which). The receptor's source is an adult woman who had mild COVID-19 (a few samples of this study predate the infection). Cell type and time point are not known. The CDR3 coding sequence is TGTGCCAGCAGTTATGTCAATGACAGGCCGTTCTATGGCTACACCTTC. Its protein is CASSYVNDRPFYGYTF.